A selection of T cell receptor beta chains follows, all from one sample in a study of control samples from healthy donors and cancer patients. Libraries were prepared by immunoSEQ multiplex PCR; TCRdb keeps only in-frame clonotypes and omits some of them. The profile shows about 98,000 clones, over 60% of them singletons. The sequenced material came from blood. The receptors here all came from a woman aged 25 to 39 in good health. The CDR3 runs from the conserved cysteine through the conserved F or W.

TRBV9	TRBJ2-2	CASSGGSGALNTGELFF
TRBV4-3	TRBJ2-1	CASSQDGSGSYNEQFF
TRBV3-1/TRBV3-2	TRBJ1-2	CASSQDYGYTF
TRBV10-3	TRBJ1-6	CAIRLRDSNSPLHF
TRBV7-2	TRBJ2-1	CASREPAGPYNEQFF
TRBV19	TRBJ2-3	CASSTTSGGADTQYF
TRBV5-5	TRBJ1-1	CASSLELLGHLNTEAFF
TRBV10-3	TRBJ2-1	CAISESTASGGAVKLNEQFF
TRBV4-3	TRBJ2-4	CASSQDPRGDIQYF
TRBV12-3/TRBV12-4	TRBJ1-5	CASSEVAHQPQHF
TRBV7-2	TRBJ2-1	CASSLVGAFYNEQFF